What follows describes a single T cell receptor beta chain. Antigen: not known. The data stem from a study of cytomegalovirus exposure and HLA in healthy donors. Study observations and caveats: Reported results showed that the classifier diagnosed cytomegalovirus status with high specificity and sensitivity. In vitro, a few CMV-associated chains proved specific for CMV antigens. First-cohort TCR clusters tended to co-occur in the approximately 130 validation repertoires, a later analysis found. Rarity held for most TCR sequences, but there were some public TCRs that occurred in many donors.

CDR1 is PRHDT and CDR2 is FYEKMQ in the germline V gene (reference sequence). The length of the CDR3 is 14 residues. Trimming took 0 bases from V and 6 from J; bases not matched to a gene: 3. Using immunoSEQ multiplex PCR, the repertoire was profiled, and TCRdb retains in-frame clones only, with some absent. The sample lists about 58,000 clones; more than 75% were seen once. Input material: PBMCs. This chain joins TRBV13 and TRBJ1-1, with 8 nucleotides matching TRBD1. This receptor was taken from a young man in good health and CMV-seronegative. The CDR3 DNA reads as TGTGCCAGCAGCTTAGGGACAGGGGTCCCTGAAGCTTTCTTT. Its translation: CASSLGTGVPEAFF.